The 15 T cell receptor beta chains presented below share a single source sample, sequenced in a study of blood T cell repertoires in COVID-19. The repertoire was sequenced with immunoSEQ multiplex PCR; TCRdb's copy has only in-frame clones and lacks some. The table has about 250,000 clones, under 90% seen once; the top ten hold roughly a sixth. Material: PBMCs or T cells enriched from blood (not recorded which). Receptor source: a man aged 18 to 30 who had recovered from COVID-19.

This rearrangement joins TRBV3-1 (or the pseudogene TRBV3-2) to TRBJ2-7; perhaps TRBD2 as D (5 bases). Germline loops: CDR1 LGHDT, CDR2 YNNKEL (reference sequence). The V end was cut by 0 bases, the J end by 2 bases, with 5 bases between. This CDR3 has 13 residues. This chain's CDR3 is CASSQDGTYEQYF. In DNA, the CDR3 is TGTGCCAGCAGCCAAGACGGGACCTACGAGCAGTACTTC.

The J gene is TRBJ1-6, the V gene TRBV7-6; no clear D. Germline V gene lookup returns CDR1 SGHVS and CDR2 FNYEAQ. Trimming pared 1 base from V and 7 bases from J, leaving 8 bases between. This CDR3 contains 14 residues. CDR3 in amino acids: CASSLDSRNSPLHF. The DNA of the CDR3 is TGTGCCAGCAGCTTAGATTCCAGGAATTCACCCCTCCACTTT.

V and J are TRBV5-4 and TRBJ2-7, with TRBD2 identical over 12 bases. Looked up from germline, CDR1 is SGHNT and CDR2 is YYREEE (reference sequence). The CDR3 runs 15 residues. With V trimmed by 3 bases and J by 5 bases, 6 bases remained unmatched. The CDR3 sequence is CASSYPSGRVDEQYF. CDR3 nucleotides: TGTGCCAGCAGCTATCCTAGCGGGAGGGTCGACGAGCAGTACTTC.

The CDR3 DNA is TGTGCCAGCAGCCAAGATCATCTCAGGGGCCCAAATGAAAAACTGTTTTTT. Protein sequence: CASSQDHLRGPNEKLFF. The chain employs TRBV3-1 (or the pseudogene TRBV3-2) and TRBJ1-4; TRBD1 might be the D (6 bases). CDR1 is LGHDT, CDR2 YNNKEL, per germline (reference sequence). The CDR3 runs 17 residues. Trimming left V 0 bases short and J 5 bases short, with 16 bases between.

This rearrangement joins TRBV10-3 to TRBJ1-6; a possible D gene is TRBD1 (6 bases). Germline V gene sequence: CDR1 ENHRY, CDR2 SYGVKD. Trimming removed 11 bases from V and 5 bases from J, with 16 bases in between. The length of the CDR3 is 14 residues. CDR3 sequence (DNA): TGTGCCGCGACAGGCTCCCCAGATAATTCACCCCTCCACTTT. Translating gives CAATGSPDNSPLHF.

This chain joins TRBV5-1 and TRBJ2-3, with D possibly matching TRBD1 (5 bases). V shed 4 bases and J shed 2 bases, with 11 bases lying between them. The germline V gene has CDR1 SGHRS and CDR2 YFSETQ. The CDR3 runs 14 residues. CDR3 nucleotide sequence: TGCGCCAGCAGCCATGGACAAGACACAGATACGCAGTATTTT. Amino acids: CASSHGQDTDTQYF.

The gene calls are TRBV5-4 and TRBJ2-6; TRBD1 might be the D (6 bases). Germline V CDR1 and CDR2: SGHNT, YYREEE (reference sequence). The CDR3 sequence is 15 residues long. Trimming removed 4 bases at V and 3 bases at J, with 11 bases between. The CDR3 DNA reads TGTGCCAGCAGCCTACAGGGATATGGGGCCAACGTCCTGACTTTC. It is translated as CASSLQGYGANVLTF.

The chain has TRBV27 and TRBJ1-1; TRBD1 matches 8 bases. The CDR3 extends over 13 amino acids. J was trimmed by 5 bases and V by 4 bases; bases with no gene match: 3. The V gene's germline CDR1 is MNHEY and CDR2 SMNVEV (reference sequence). CDR3 coding DNA: TGTGCCAGCAGTTCAGGGGGCAGGACTGAAGCTTTCTTT. Translated, it gives CASSSGGRTEAFF.

The chain is built from TRBV28 and TRBJ1-5; D uncertain. Germline CDR1 MDHEN, CDR2 SYDVKM. The V and J ends lost 5 bases and 7 bases respectively, with 12 bases between them. The CDR3 loop spans 13 amino acids. The DNA for the CDR3 is TGTGCCAGCAGTCCCCAGGCGGGGCAGCCCCAGCATTTT. This sequence encodes CASSPQAGQPQHF.

The rearrangement joins TRBV3-1 (or the pseudogene TRBV3-2) to TRBJ1-1, with 9 bases that match TRBD1. V shed 4 bases, J shed 5 bases, and the junction held 5 bases outside the gene matches. The CDR3 loop spans 14 amino acids. Germline CDR1 LGHDT, CDR2 YNNKEL (reference sequence). For the CDR3, the DNA is TGTGCCAGCAGCCCCCAGGGGACAGGGACTGAAGCTTTCTTT. The encoded protein is CASSPQGTGTEAFF.

The J gene is TRBJ1-5, the V gene TRBV3-1 (or the pseudogene TRBV3-2); D not certain. The CDR3 extends over 14 amino acids. Germline V gene data show CDR1 as LGHDT and CDR2 as YNNKEL (reference sequence). The germline V and J ends were trimmed by 1 base and 6 bases, with 10 bases remaining between them. The CDR3 is CASSQVEGGQPQHF. CDR3 coding DNA: TGTGCCAGCAGCCAAGTTGAGGGAGGTCAGCCCCAGCATTTT.

V usage is TRBV7-9 and J usage is TRBJ2-7, with a possible D match to TRBD1 (5 bases). V dropped 4 bases and J dropped 2 bases, with 24 bases sitting between them. The CDR3 loop spans 18 amino acids. CDR1 is SEHNR and CDR2 is FQNEAQ in the germline V gene (reference sequence). This CDR3 is CASSSLTETSVRAYEQYF. The CDR3 bases are TGTGCCAGCAGCTCCTTGACAGAGACCTCCGTCCGCGCCTACGAGCAGTACTTC.

The chain carries TRBV12-3 or TRBV12-4 and TRBJ2-1, with a possible D match to TRBD2 (6 bases). V dropped 6 bases and J dropped 8 bases, with 14 bases sitting between them. This CDR3 is built from 13 residues. The CDR3 loop reads CASRYADYDEQFF. The CDR3 nucleotides read TGTGCCAGCAGATACGCGGACTATGATGAGCAGTTCTTC.

The J gene is TRBJ1-2, the V gene TRBV28, with 8 bases identical to TRBD1. Germline V gene lookup returns CDR1 MDHEN and CDR2 SYDVKM. Trimming cost V 5 bases and J 6 bases; bases outside gene matches: 8. The length of the CDR3 is 14 residues. CDR3 nucleotides: TGTGCCAGCAGTCTTCTCAGGGGGCCAGATGGCTACACCTTC. Amino acids: CASSLLRGPDGYTF.

The rearrangement joins TRBV5-5 to TRBJ2-5; possibly TRBD2 for D (6 bases). The CDR3 is made up of 12 amino acids. Germline V lookup: CDR1 SGHKS, CDR2 YYEKEE (reference sequence). The ends were cut back, 5 bases at V and 7 bases at J, with 12 bases in the middle. CDR3 protein: CASRSSGGTQYF. The CDR3 nucleotides are TGTGCCAGCAGATCCTCCGGGGGGACCCAGTACTTC.